The 18 T cell receptor beta chains below were found in one sample sequenced in a study of blood T cell repertoires in COVID-19. Libraries were prepared by immunoSEQ multiplex PCR; TCRdb keeps only in-frame clonotypes and omits some of them. Of 150,000 to 200,000 clones detected, about 88% appear once; the ten largest clones hold under 2%. Sequenced input: peripheral blood. These TCRs come from a man younger than 35 who had recovered from COVID-19.

This chain connects TRBV5-4 to TRBJ1-6; D is perhaps TRBD1 (5 bases). The germline V gene encodes CDR1 SGHNT and CDR2 YYREEE (reference sequence). The CDR3 totals 18 residues. V dropped 4 bases and J dropped 0 bases, with 17 bases sitting between them. The chain's CDR3 is CASSPEGLGSSYNSPLHF. The CDR3 DNA reads TGTGCCAGCAGCCCTGAGGGGCTCGGGAGCTCCTATAATTCACCCCTCCACTTT.

V is TRBV5-4 and J is TRBJ2-7, with a tentative D call TRBD2 (6 bases). The germline V and J ends were trimmed by 3 bases and 0 bases, with 13 bases remaining between them. Germline loops: CDR1 SGHNT, CDR2 YYREEE (reference sequence). The CDR3 is made up of 15 amino acids. CDR3 amino acids: CASSWGWGGSYEQYF. CDR3 DNA sequence: TGTGCCAGCAGCTGGGGTTGGGGAGGCTCCTACGAGCAGTACTTC.

The chain joins TRBV29-1 to TRBJ2-3; 9 bases agree with TRBD2. The CDR3 is made up of 15 amino acids. The V gene's germline CDR1 is SQVTM and CDR2 ANQGSEA. V shed 4 bases and J 4 bases; nucleotides not matched to a gene: 9. The CDR3 DNA follows: TGCAGCGTTGTAGGTAGCGGGAGTAGTTCAGATACGCAGTATTTT. It encodes CSVVGSGSSSDTQYF.

The J gene is TRBJ2-3, the V gene TRBV30, with TRBD2 matching 7 bases. V shed 4 bases, J shed 0 bases, and the junction held 4 bases outside the gene matches. This CDR3 has 14 residues. Per the germline V gene, CDR1 is GTSNPN and CDR2 is SVGIG (reference sequence). The CDR3 DNA reads as TGTGCCTGGACTCCGACTAGCAGCACAGATACGCAGTATTTT. Translation: CAWTPTSSTDTQYF.

The chain couples TRBV11-2 to TRBJ2-3, with D tentatively TRBD2 (6 bases). V was cut by 1 base and J by 6 bases, with 8 bases left in between. The germline CDR1 and CDR2 sequences are SGHAT and FQNNGV. This CDR3 is built from 13 residues. The CDR3 DNA reads as TGTGCCAGCAGCTTAGCGGGACTTGATACGCAGTATTTT. It is translated as CASSLAGLDTQYF.

The chain has TRBV7-9 and TRBJ2-6; D is perhaps TRBD2 (5 bases). The V and J ends lost 6 bases and 4 bases respectively, with 22 bases between them. This CDR3 comprises 18 residues. Per germline, CDR1 SEHNR and CDR2 FQNEAQ (reference sequence). The DNA of the CDR3 is TGTGCCAGCAGACCGAGGGATCGATTGAGCTCCGGGGCCAACGTCCTGACTTTC. This translates into CASRPRDRLSSGANVLTF.

J is TRBJ1-1 and V is TRBV7-2; 10 nucleotides agree with TRBD1. Trimming cost V 5 bases and J 1 base; bases outside gene matches: 7. CDR1 and CDR2 (germline): SGHTA, FQGNSA. The length of the CDR3 is 16 residues. The CDR3 sequence is CASSLRRDRGNTEAFF. CDR3 DNA sequence: TGTGCCAGCAGCCTTAGAAGGGACAGGGGGAACACTGAAGCTTTCTTT. The variable domain in full, with the rest retrieved from reference TRBV7-2 and TRBJ1-1, is GAGVSQSPSNKVTEKGKDVELRCDPISGHTALYWYRQSLGQGLEFLIYFQGNSAPDKSGLPSDRFSAERTGGSVSTLTIQRTQQEDSAVYLCASSLRRDRGNTEAFFGQGTRLTVV.

This sequence joins TRBV19 and TRBJ2-2, with D perhaps TRBD1 (5 bases). The germline CDR1 and CDR2 sequences are LNHDA and SQIVND (reference sequence). The CDR3 covers 16 residues. Trimming stripped 3 bases from V and 1 base from J, with 12 bases between. This CDR3 is CASSIFGAKNTGELFF. In DNA form, the CDR3 reads TGTGCCAGTAGTATTTTTGGGGCGAAGAACACCGGGGAGCTGTTTTTT. Supplemented by reference TRBV19 and TRBJ2-2, the full variable domain reads DGGITQSPKYLFRKEGQNVTLSCEQNLNHDAMYWYRQDPGQGLRLIYYSQIVNDFQKGDIAEGYSVSREKKESFPLTVTSAQKNPTAFYLCASSIFGAKNTGELFFGEGSRLTVL.

The genes are TRBV6-5 and TRBJ1-5; a possible D gene is TRBD1 (6 bases). Germline V gives CDR1 MNHEY, CDR2 SVGAGI. Trimming removed 6 bases at V and 2 bases at J, with 11 bases between. The CDR3 extends over 14 amino acids. The chain's CDR3 is CASRQGPGNQPQHF. As DNA, the CDR3 is TGTGCCAGCAGACAGGGTCCGGGCAATCAGCCCCAGCATTTT.

The rearrangement joins TRBV4-3 to TRBJ1-2; TRBD1 might be the D (6 bases). V lost 0 bases, J lost 8 bases, and 16 bases lay in between. CDR1 is LGHNA and CDR2 is YSLEER in the germline V gene. There are 15 residues in the CDR3. CDR3 coding DNA: TGCGCCAGCAGCCAAGATCGGGGGGCGCATGAGGGCTACACCTTC. This encodes CASSQDRGAHEGYTF.

In its sample, this clone is medium-sized. The chain couples TRBV3-1 (or the pseudogene TRBV3-2) to TRBJ2-1; D gene uncertain. The CDR3 contains 12 residues. Germline CDR1 and CDR2: LGHDT and YNNKEL (reference sequence). Trimming removed 0 bases at V and 9 bases at J, with 6 bases between. The CDR3 DNA reads TGTGCCAGCAGCCAAGAGACGGGTGAGCAGTTCTTC. This codes for CASSQETGEQFF.

The chain is built from TRBV11-2 and TRBJ1-4, with TRBD1 matching 7 bases. J lost 10 bases, V lost 5 bases, and 10 bases had no gene match. CDR3 length: 14 residues. Germline CDR1 reads SGHAT; CDR2 reads FQNNGV. This CDR3 is CASSRTGGRGKLFF. The CDR3 nucleotides are TGTGCCAGCAGCCGGACAGGAGGAAGGGGAAAACTGTTTTTT.

This rearrangement joins TRBV27 to TRBJ2-7; 11 nucleotides line up with TRBD2. Germline V gene lookup returns CDR1 MNHEY and CDR2 SMNVEV (reference sequence). V shed 7 bases and J 3 bases; nucleotides not matched to a gene: 8. The CDR3 length is 15 residues. CDR3 sequence reads: CASTPRTSGFYEQYF. CDR3 nucleotide sequence: TGTGCCAGCACCCCGAGGACTAGCGGGTTCTACGAGCAGTACTTC.

This clone showed up just once. The chain carries TRBV27 and TRBJ2-4, with D maybe TRBD1 (6 bases). V lost 4 bases and J 3 bases, leaving 13 bases between the germline ends. There are 15 residues in the CDR3. Per the germline V gene, CDR1 is MNHEY and CDR2 is SMNVEV (reference sequence). The CDR3: CASSSPTGLKNIQYF. The CDR3 DNA is TGTGCCAGCAGTTCACCTACAGGGCTCAAAAACATTCAGTACTTC.

The chain combines TRBV4-1 with TRBJ2-3, with 8 bases identical to TRBD2. Germline CDR1 reads MGHRA; CDR2 reads YSYEKL. The CDR3 extends over 16 amino acids. The V gene end was trimmed by 1 base and the J gene end by 0 bases; junction bases not matched to a gene: 3. The CDR3 region has the DNA TGCGCCAGCAGCCAAGGTCAGCGGGGGAGCACAGATACGCAGTATTTT. It yields the protein CASSQGQRGSTDTQYF.

The CDR3 DNA reads as TGTGCCATCAGTGAGTCTTTAGGGGTTGCTTTCTTT. Its protein is CAISESLGVAFF. The chain links TRBV10-3 to TRBJ1-1, with a possible D match to TRBD1 (5 bases). V gave up 0 bases and J gave up 11 bases, with 10 bases separating them. CDR1 and CDR2 (germline): ENHRY, SYGVKD. This CDR3 is built from 12 residues.

The chain joins TRBV14 to TRBJ2-5; 10 nucleotides agree with TRBD2. CDR1 is SGHDN, CDR2 FVKESK, per germline. The J segment lost 5 bases and the V segment lost 1 base, leaving 7 bases of the junction unmatched. The CDR3 loop spans 16 amino acids. The CDR3 spells CASSQGGAGGGETQYF. The CDR3 region has the DNA TGTGCCAGCAGCCAAGGAGGAGCGGGAGGGGGTGAGACCCAGTACTTC. Full variable domain (outside the CDR3, taken from reference TRBV14 and TRBJ2-5): EAGVTQFPSHSVIEKGQTVTLRCDPISGHDNLYWYRRVMGKEIKFLLHFVKESKQDESGMPNNRFLAERTGGTYSTLKVQPAELEDSGVYFCASSQGGAGGGETQYFGPGTRLLVL.

Remarks on this clone: Relative to the germline gene, one junction end is altered; a read error may explain this. The chain has TRBV11-2 and TRBJ2-2, with 7 bases lining up with TRBD1. The CDR3 runs to 15 residues. Germline CDR1 reads SGHAT; CDR2 reads FQNNGV. The CDR3 region has the DNA TGTGCCAGCAGCTTAGGCAGGGGGAACGCCGGGGAGCTGTTTTTT. Translation gives CASSLGRGNAGELFF.